This TCR beta chain was recovered during a study of blood T cell repertoires in COVID-19. Only in-frame clones appear in the TCRdb table, and some are missing; sequencing was by immunoSEQ multiplex PCR. Found here are 210,000 or so clones, around 81% of them singletons; the top ten hold 3.5% to 5.5%. Germline CDR1 is LNHDA and CDR2 is SQIVND (reference sequence). The CDR3 runs to 14 residues. Trimming pared 3 bases from V and 7 bases from J, leaving 15 bases between. The specimen was PBMCs or T cells enriched from blood (not recorded which). The chain combines TRBV19 with TRBJ1-2; D perhaps matches TRBD1 (5 bases). This clonotype was sampled from a man aged 25-45 years with acute COVID-19. The CDR3, as DNA: TGTGCCAGTAGTATTGAGCGGGGCTGGCGTGGCTACACCTTC. It specifies CASSIERGWRGYTF.